This T cell receptor (beta chain) was sequenced for a study of blood T cell repertoires in COVID-19. At the level of the study: Nucleic acid was either cDNA or gDNA, and it came from T cells, B-cell-depleted T cells, or PBMCs.

V was shortened by 3 bases and J by 2 bases, with 8 bases between the two germline ends. The germline V gene has CDR1 GTSNPN and CDR2 SVGIG (reference sequence). The CDR3 loop spans 13 amino acids. Method: immunoSEQ multiplex PCR; TCRdb's copy keeps in-frame clones and lacks some. This sample carries more than 200,000 clones, 80% to 90% of them seen once, and the ten largest clones take about 9%. Sequenced sample: peripheral blood. The clonotype originates from a man aged 40-55 years with active or convalescent COVID-19. This chain links TRBV30 with TRBJ1-5; unclear D gene. CDR3 bases: TGTGCCTGGAGAGGAGAGGGCAATCAGCCCCAGCATTTT. It encodes CAWRGEGNQPQHF.